This T cell receptor (beta chain) was recovered during a study of a mutant IDH1 vaccine in newly diagnosed glioma. The CDR3 is 15 residues long. Germline CDR1 SGHRS, CDR2 YFSETQ. V lost 4 bases and J lost 4; bases outside the gene matches: 8. A note on this clone: Its target is unknown.

Assay: immunoSEQ multiplex PCR; the TCRdb copy retains only in-frame clones and omits some. The table has 69,000 or so clones, 85% to 90% seen once. Time point: week 35, safety follow-up. Each dose delivered 300 ug of mutant IDH1 20-mer peptide subcutaneously with imiquimod. The V and J genes are TRBV5-1 and TRBJ1-5; 7 bases are shared with TRBD1. This material consisted of PBMCs, taken from a glioma patient whose treatment included an IDH1 peptide vaccine. This receptor was identified in a man aged 25 to 40 with glioma. CDR3 residues: CASSPGTDTNQPQHF. The CDR3 DNA is TGCGCCAGCAGCCCGGGGACAGACACTAATCAGCCCCAGCATTTT.